These T cell receptor beta chains were read from a single sample in a study of T cell responses to AZD1222 COVID-19 vaccine. This table comes from immunoSEQ multiplex PCR, and its TCRdb copy is limited to in-frame clones, with some not included. The table has about 120,000 clones, 80% to 90% seen once. The source was peripheral blood, collected on day 0 of AZD1222 vaccination. The receptors here all came from an adult in good health. Each CDR3 is given with its conserved first and last residue. Each record gives: J gene, V gene, clone size, D gene, CDR3 protein, CDR3 DNA. A D gene is named only where the DNA matches it firmly. The listing skips clone size in some rows; elsewhere it reads once, few, many or a size class.

J: TRBJ2-1
V: TRBV19
size: NA
D: TRBD2
CDR3: CASTGTSGGINEQFF
DNA: TGTGCCAGTACCGGGACTAGCGGGGGAATCAATGAGCAGTTCTTC

J: TRBJ2-3
V: TRBV12-5
size: NA
D: NA
CDR3: CASAATAGPSTDTQYF
DNA: TGTGCTAGTGCCGCCACGGCAGGACCTAGCACAGATACGCAGTATTTT

J: TRBJ2-2
V: TRBV27
size: NA
D: NA
CDR3: CASSPQIPANTGELFF
DNA: TGCGCCAGCAGCCCCCAGATACCCGCGAACACCGGGGAGCTGTTTTTT

J: TRBJ2-1
V: TRBV19
size: NA
D: TRBD1
CDR3: CASSIGGTGILWDNEQFF
DNA: TGTGCCAGTAGTATAGGTGGGACAGGGATTTTGTGGGACAATGAGCAGTTCTTC

J: TRBJ1-2
V: TRBV18
size: NA
D: NA
CDR3: CASSPHADETIRDTF
DNA: TGTGCCAGCTCACCACACGCGGACGAAACTATTAGGGACACCTTC

J: TRBJ2-1
V: TRBV4-3
size: NA
D: TRBD2
CDR3: CASSQDRWGGAPLLNEQFF
DNA: TGCGCCAGCAGCCAAGATAGGTGGGGAGGGGCCCCCCTCCTAAATGAGCAGTTCTTC

J: TRBJ2-1
V: TRBV29-1
size: NA
D: TRBD1
CDR3: CSVEPLDRGSYNEQFF
DNA: TGCAGCGTTGAACCACTGGACAGGGGCTCCTACAATGAGCAGTTCTTC

J: TRBJ2-5
V: TRBV6-5
size: NA
D: NA
CDR3: CASSYSKETQYF
DNA: TGTGCCAGCAGTTACTCGAAAGAGACCCAGTACTTC

J: TRBJ1-1
V: TRBV6-5
size: NA
D: NA
CDR3: CASSWVDPSGAEAFF
DNA: TGTGCCAGCAGTTGGGTGGACCCCAGTGGCGCTGAAGCTTTCTTT

J: TRBJ2-4
V: TRBV28
size: NA
D: NA
CDR3: CASSDRFLGKNIQYF
DNA: TGTGCCAGCAGCGACAGGTTTCTAGGCAAAAACATTCAGTACTTC

J: TRBJ1-4
V: TRBV20-1
size: few
D: NA
CDR3: CSAREGEKLFF
DNA: TGCAGTGCCCGGGAGGGAGAAAAACTGTTTTTT

J: TRBJ2-7
V: TRBV24-1
size: NA
D: NA
CDR3: CATSDPPHYEQYF
DNA: TGTGCCACCAGTGATCCCCCCCACTACGAGCAGTACTTC

J: TRBJ2-7
V: TRBV5-1
size: NA
D: NA
CDR3: CASSPSEDSYEQYF
DNA: TGCGCCAGCAGCCCCAGCGAGGACTCCTACGAGCAGTACTTC

J: TRBJ2-7
V: TRBV19
size: NA
D: NA
CDR3: CASSIATGISDEQYF
DNA: TGTGCCAGTAGTATAGCTACCGGGATCAGCGACGAGCAGTACTTC

J: TRBJ2-1
V: TRBV7-9
size: NA
D: TRBD1
CDR3: CASSLRTGGSYNEQFF
DNA: TGTGCCAGCAGCTTAAGAACAGGGGGGTCCTACAATGAGCAGTTCTTC

J: TRBJ2-3
V: TRBV24-1
size: NA
D: TRBD1
CDR3: CATSEGDSLAPSTDTQYF
DNA: TGTGCCACCAGTGAGGGGGACAGTTTAGCGCCTAGCACAGATACGCAGTATTTT

J: TRBJ1-4
V: TRBV3-1/TRBV3-2
size: NA
D: TRBD1
CDR3: CASSHRDRGRGKLFF
DNA: TGTGCCAGCAGCCACAGGGACAGGGGGCGCGGAAAACTGTTTTTT

J: TRBJ1-3
V: TRBV15
size: NA
D: NA
CDR3: CATSSVTGLDTIYF
DNA: TGTGCCACCAGCAGTGTTACAGGGTTAGACACCATATATTTT

J: TRBJ2-1
V: TRBV9
size: NA
D: NA
CDR3: CASSPPSGSSYNEQFF
DNA: TGTGCCAGCAGCCCCCCCTCGGGGAGCTCCTACAATGAGCAGTTCTTC

J: TRBJ1-4
V: TRBV7-2
size: NA
D: NA
CDR3: CASSLVGGPATNEKLFF
DNA: TGTGCCAGCAGCTTAGTCGGGGGGCCTGCAACTAATGAAAAACTGTTTTTT

J: TRBJ1-6
V: TRBV19
size: NA
D: NA
CDR3: CASSIDSLAGNSPLHF
DNA: TGTGCCAGTAGTATAGATTCCCTCGCAGGAAATTCACCCCTCCACTTT

J: TRBJ1-2
V: TRBV19
size: NA
D: TRBD1
CDR3: CASSPGTGNYGYTF
DNA: TGTGCCAGTAGTCCAGGGACAGGGAACTATGGCTACACCTTC

J: TRBJ1-2
V: TRBV30
size: NA
D: TRBD1
CDR3: CAWNHGTGDYGYTF
DNA: TGTGCCTGGAATCACGGGACAGGGGACTATGGCTACACCTTC

J: TRBJ2-7
V: TRBV6-5
size: once
D: TRBD2
CDR3: CASSYPEAGAYEQYF
DNA: TGTGCCAGCAGTTACCCCGAAGCGGGAGCCTACGAGCAGTACTTC

J: TRBJ2-7
V: TRBV3-1/TRBV3-2
size: once
D: TRBD1
CDR3: CASSRQGVGQYF
DNA: TGTGCCAGCAGCCGACAGGGTGTAGGGCAGTACTTC

J: TRBJ2-7
V: TRBV4-2
size: NA
D: TRBD2
CDR3: CASSQPGLAGEYEQYF
DNA: TGTGCCAGCAGCCAACCGGGACTAGCGGGAGAGTACGAGCAGTACTTC

J: TRBJ1-6
V: TRBV11-3
size: NA
D: NA
CDR3: CASSLTRESPLHF
DNA: TGTGCCAGCAGCTTAACACGGGAATCACCCCTCCACTTT

J: TRBJ2-2
V: TRBV5-4
size: once
D: NA
CDR3: CASRSQGDTGELFF
DNA: TGTGCCAGCAGGTCACAGGGAGACACCGGGGAGCTGTTTTTT

J: TRBJ1-6
V: TRBV6-6
size: NA
D: TRBD1
CDR3: CASSRSTPGQGNSPLHF
DNA: TGTGCCAGCAGTAGATCAACACCGGGACAGGGAAATTCACCCCTCCACTTT

J: TRBJ1-5
V: TRBV28
size: NA
D: TRBD1
CDR3: CASIRQGDQPQHF
DNA: TGTGCCAGCATAAGACAGGGGGATCAGCCCCAGCATTTT

J: TRBJ2-7
V: TRBV30
size: NA
D: NA
CDR3: CAWKYGPEGEQYF
DNA: TGTGCCTGGAAATACGGACCCGAGGGGGAGCAGTACTTC

J: TRBJ1-1
V: TRBV11-3
size: NA
D: NA
CDR3: CASRLMGANTEAFF
DNA: TGTGCCAGCAGGTTAATGGGGGCGAACACTGAAGCTTTCTTT